This T cell receptor beta chain was obtained from a study of cytomegalovirus exposure and HLA in healthy donors. The PCR ran on 60 Vbeta and 13 Jbeta primers. TCRdb's table, derived via immunoSEQ multiplex PCR, lists solely in-frame clones and lacks some. The sample carries about 130,000 clones, roughly 17% recorded once. The TCR originated in a female donor in good health and CMV-seropositive. The sequenced material came from PBMCs.

The CDR3 sequence is CATKANTGQGAVHEQYF. As DNA, the CDR3 is TGTGCCACGAAAGCAAACACGGGACAGGGGGCTGTCCACGAGCAGTACTTC. This chain connects TRBV10-3 to TRBJ2-7, with 12 bases identical to TRBD1. The CDR3 runs to 17 residues. Germline values: CDR1 ENHRY, CDR2 SYGVKD. The V segment lost 10 bases and the J segment 5 bases; nucleotides outside the gene matches: 18.